This entry lists 24 T cell receptor beta chains sequenced from one sample in a study of blood T cell repertoires in COVID-19. Clones were sequenced by immunoSEQ multiplex PCR, and TCRdb holds only the in-frame ones, with some missing. This table has some 190,000 clones, about 85% appearing once. Sequenced sample: peripheral blood. The receptors here all came from a man older than 75 with COVID-19, enrolled during active disease.

The chain links TRBV5-4 to TRBJ1-1, with a possible D match to TRBD1 (5 bases). The CDR3 has 14 residues. Trimming took 2 bases from V and 1 from J, leaving 9 bases between them. The germline V gene encodes CDR1 SGHNT and CDR2 YYREEE (reference sequence). This CDR3 reads CASSFMQGNTEAFF. The CDR3 DNA is TGTGCCAGCAGCTTTATGCAGGGGAACACTGAAGCTTTCTTT.

The chain recombines TRBV9 with TRBJ2-5; 9 bases fit TRBD1. CDR3 length: 14 amino acids. Germline V gene sequence: CDR1 SGDLS, CDR2 YYNGEE. Losses at the gene ends were 4 bases for V and 4 bases for J; bases not matched to a gene: 5. CDR3 sequence (DNA): TGTGCCAGCAGCCCTACAGGGGGCGGAGAGACCCAGTACTTC. It specifies CASSPTGGGETQYF.

J is TRBJ2-7 and V is TRBV7-8, with 8 bases fitting TRBD2. The CDR3 length is 13 residues. V lost 5 bases to trimming and J lost 5 bases; unmatched junction nucleotides: 5. Germline V gene data show CDR1 as SGHVS and CDR2 as FQNEAQ. The CDR3 reads CASSPGGGDEQYF. The CDR3 bases are TGTGCCAGCAGCCCCGGGGGGGGAGACGAGCAGTACTTC. The whole variable domain, filled in from reference TRBV7-8 and TRBJ2-7, reads GAGVSQSPRYKVAKRGQDVALRCDPISGHVSLFWYQQALGQGPEFLTYFQNEAQLDKSGLPSDRFFAERPEGSVSTLKIQRTQQEDSAVYLCASSPGGGDEQYFGPGTRLTVT.

The gene calls are TRBV7-8 and TRBJ2-3, with D possibly being TRBD2 (7 bases). Germline V gene sequence: CDR1 SGHVS, CDR2 FQNEAQ. The CDR3 spans 17 residues. V lost 5 bases and J 4 bases, leaving 22 bases between the germline ends. The CDR3 loop reads CASSRLDWGGLSDTQYF. DNA for the CDR3: TGTGCCAGCAGCCGTCTCGATTGGGGGGGCCTCTCAGATACGCAGTATTTT. The full variable domain, with the rest looked up from reference TRBV7-8 and TRBJ2-3, is GAGVSQSPRYKVAKRGQDVALRCDPISGHVSLFWYQQALGQGPEFLTYFQNEAQLDKSGLPSDRFFAERPEGSVSTLKIQRTQQEDSAVYLCASSRLDWGGLSDTQYFGPGTRLTVL.

This rearrangement joins TRBV3-1 (or the pseudogene TRBV3-2) to TRBJ2-5; 11 bases are shared with TRBD2. Per the germline V gene, CDR1 is LGHDT and CDR2 is YNNKEL (reference sequence). The CDR3 contains 18 residues. V shed 0 bases and J 2 bases; nucleotides not matched to a gene: 8. The CDR3 nucleotides are TGTGCCAGCAGCCAAGACTGGGCTAGCGGGGGGTATCAAGAGACCCAGTACTTC. Residues: CASSQDWASGGYQETQYF.

There are a few counts of this clone. J is TRBJ2-2 and V is TRBV7-6; 10 nucleotides align to TRBD2. Germline CDR1 reads SGHVS; CDR2 reads FNYEAQ. The CDR3 is made up of 15 amino acids. V shed 4 bases and J 4 bases; nucleotides not matched to a gene: 3. Written as DNA, the CDR3 is TGTGCCAGCAGCTCGCGGACTAGCGGCACCGGGGAGCTGTTTTTT. Translating it yields CASSSRTSGTGELFF. Full variable domain (outside the CDR3, taken from reference TRBV7-6 and TRBJ2-2): GAGVSQSPRYKVTKRGQDVALRCDPISGHVSLYWYRQALGQGPEFLTYFNYEAQQDKSGLPNDRFSAERPEGSISTLTIQRTEQRDSAMYRCASSSRTSGTGELFFGEGSRLTVL.

The rearrangement uses TRBV6-6 and TRBJ2-1; the match to TRBD1 covers 12 bases. This CDR3 comprises 15 residues. The V gene's germline CDR1 is MNHNY and CDR2 SVGAGI (reference sequence). Trimming at V came to 5 bases and at J to 6 bases, leaving 5 bases not matched to a gene. CDR3 coding DNA: TGTGCCAGCAGTCACGGGGACAGGGGGCTCAATGAGCAGTTCTTC. Its protein is CASSHGDRGLNEQFF.

This sequence joins TRBV6-6 and TRBJ2-1; 7 bases align to TRBD1. Per germline, CDR1 MNHNY and CDR2 SVGAGI (reference sequence). The CDR3 has 17 residues. The J segment lost 2 bases and the V segment lost 5 bases, leaving 12 bases of the junction unmatched. The CDR3 reads CASSRYRGPSPYNEQFF. Here the CDR3 DNA reads TGTGCCAGCAGTAGATACAGGGGACCGTCACCCTACAATGAGCAGTTCTTC.

This chain joins TRBV6-5 and TRBJ1-1; a weak D match, TRBD1 (6 bases). CDR1 and CDR2 (germline): MNHEY, SVGAGI. V lost 7 bases and J 3 bases, leaving 12 bases between the germline ends. The CDR3 runs 13 residues. In DNA form, the CDR3 reads TGTGCCAGCATTTCCACAGGGCACACTGAAGCTTTCTTT. Amino acid sequence: CASISTGHTEAFF.

The CDR3 DNA follows: TGTGCCAGCAGCCGGCCACAGGGACGTGATGAAGCTTTCTTT. Encoded protein: CASSRPQGRDEAFF. V gene TRBV7-9 combines with J gene TRBJ1-1; a weak D match, TRBD1 (6 bases). This CDR3 has 14 residues. V was trimmed by 5 bases and J by 7 bases, leaving 17 bases between them. The V gene's germline CDR1 is SEHNR and CDR2 FQNEAQ (reference sequence).

The chain is built from TRBV28 and TRBJ1-5; D gene ambiguous. Between the trimmed V and J ends, which lost 6 bases and 4 bases, there was a span of 7 bases. Germline-derived CDR1 and CDR2 are MDHEN and SYDVKM. CDR3 length equals 12 residues. The DNA of the CDR3 is TGTGCCAGCAGGTCGGGGAATCAGCCCCAGCATTTT. Protein: CASRSGNQPQHF. Combining the CDR3 with reference TRBV28 and TRBJ1-5 gives the whole variable domain DVKVTQSSRYLVKRTGEKVFLECVQDMDHENMFWYRQDPGLGLRLIYFSYDVKMKEKGDIPEGYSVSREKKERFSLILESASTNQTSMYLCASRSGNQPQHFGDGTRLSIL.

The chain uses TRBV18 and TRBJ1-1; D perhaps matches TRBD1 (5 bases). The CDR3 contains 11 residues. Trimming left V 3 bases short and J 11 bases short, with 10 bases between. Germline V CDR1 and CDR2: KGHSH, LQKENI. CDR3 nucleotide sequence: TGTGCCAGCTCACCCGACAGTGTGGCTTTCTTT. Protein: CASSPDSVAFF.

Here the CDR3 reads CASSPQQNSPLHF. CDR3 bases: TGTGCCAGCAGTCCGCAACAGAATTCACCCCTCCACTTT. The rearrangement uses TRBV12-3 or TRBV12-4 and TRBJ1-6; no reliable D call. The CDR3 contains 13 residues. The V end was cut by 5 bases, the J end by 7 bases, with 9 bases between.

The V and J genes are TRBV7-9 and TRBJ2-3, with 8 positions matching TRBD1. The CDR3 covers 15 residues. V lost 6 bases, J lost 6 bases, and 11 bases stayed unmatched. Germline CDR1 SEHNR, CDR2 FQNEAQ (reference sequence). CDR3: CASRQTGAHTDTQYF. In DNA, the CDR3 is TGTGCCAGCAGGCAGACAGGGGCGCACACGGATACGCAGTATTTT.

This clone appeared a few times. This chain joins TRBV5-6 and TRBJ2-7; weak D call: TRBD2 (5 bases). Germline lookup yields CDR1 SGHDT and CDR2 YYEEEE. Trimming left V 4 bases short and J 2 bases short, with 13 bases between. The CDR3 has 14 amino acids. CDR3: CASSPLTNTYEQYF. In nucleotides, the CDR3 is TGTGCCAGCAGCCCTCTGACTAACACCTACGAGCAGTACTTC. The whole variable domain, remainder taken from reference TRBV5-6 and TRBJ2-7, is DAGVTQSPTHLIKTRGQQVTLRCSPKSGHDTVSWYQQALGQGPQFIFQYYEEEERQRGNFPDRFSGHQFPNYSSELNVNALLLGDSALYLCASSPLTNTYEQYFGPGTRLTVT.

The V call is TRBV6-6, the J call TRBJ2-3; 10 bases line up with TRBD2. Germline lookup yields CDR1 MNHNY and CDR2 SVGAGI (reference sequence). This CDR3 has 16 amino acids. After removal of 5 bases from V and 2 bases from J, the junction contained 7 bases not matched to a gene. CDR3 in amino acids: CASSPLAGAPTDTQYF. In nucleotides, the CDR3 is TGTGCCAGCAGTCCTCTAGCGGGGGCCCCCACAGATACGCAGTATTTT.

The V and J genes are TRBV10-3 and TRBJ1-2, with 7 bases identical to TRBD1. Germline CDR1 ENHRY, CDR2 SYGVKD. The V and J ends lost 1 base and 4 bases, in that order; junction bases with no gene match: 3. The CDR3 length is 14 residues. This chain's CDR3 is CAISELGDSYGYTF. In nucleotides, the CDR3 is TGTGCCATCAGTGAGTTAGGGGACAGCTATGGCTACACCTTC.

This chain uses TRBV10-3 with TRBJ1-1; D might be TRBD1 (6 bases). Germline lookup yields CDR1 ENHRY and CDR2 SYGVKD. V was cut by 5 bases and J by 5 bases, with 9 bases left in between. The CDR3 runs 12 residues. The CDR3 protein is CAISTGQTEAFF. In DNA, the CDR3 is TGTGCCATCAGTACAGGACAGACTGAAGCTTTCTTT.

The chain employs TRBV21-1 and TRBJ2-1; the listed D gene, TRBD1, was not tested against the DNA. TRBV21-1 is termed a pseudogene. This CDR3 region has 16 residues. The CDR3 bases are TGTGCCAGCAGCAAAGGAGGCGGACAGGGGGTTGGTGAGCAGTTCTTC. Amino acids: CASSKGGGQGVGEQFF.

V is TRBV19 and J is TRBJ1-4; D not certain. CDR1 and CDR2 (germline): LNHDA, SQIVND (reference sequence). There are 15 residues in the CDR3. The germline V and J ends were trimmed by 5 bases and 6 bases, with 16 bases remaining between them. DNA for the CDR3: TGTGCCAGTAGTCTCTCGGTAGCCGGTGATGAAAAACTGTTTTTT. This translates into CASSLSVAGDEKLFF.

This chain uses TRBV2 with TRBJ2-1; 10 bases fit TRBD1. Germline V gene sequence: CDR1 SNHLY, CDR2 FYNNEI. The V segment lost 7 bases and the J segment 4 bases; nucleotides outside the gene matches: 4. CDR3 size: 14 residues. DNA for the CDR3: TGTGCCAGCATTAGGACAGGGGGGTACAATGAGCAGTTCTTC. As protein: CASIRTGGYNEQFF.

The chain joins TRBV4-3 to TRBJ2-5; D is perhaps TRBD1 (6 bases). CDR1 LGHNA and CDR2 YSLEER come from the germline V gene. Between the trimmed V and J ends, which lost 0 bases and 3 bases, there was a span of 11 bases. The CDR3 has 15 amino acids. Here the CDR3 DNA reads TGCGCCAGCAGCCAAGATCGGGCAGGGGAAGAGACCCAGTACTTC. Translation gives CASSQDRAGEETQYF.

The rearrangement joins TRBV20-1 to TRBJ2-6, with D possibly being TRBD2 (6 bases). The CDR3 sequence is 15 residues long. Germline values: CDR1 DFQATT, CDR2 SNEGSKA (reference sequence). Trimming pared 3 bases from V and 0 bases from J, leaving 9 bases between. CDR3 in DNA: TGCAGTGCTAGTCGGGAGAACTCTGGGGCCAACGTCCTGACTTTC. Translated: CSASRENSGANVLTF.

This sequence joins TRBV15 and TRBJ1-2; D unresolved. Germline V gene sequence: CDR1 LNHNV, CDR2 YYDKDF (reference sequence). The CDR3 is 15 residues long. The V gene lost 0 bases and the J gene lost 0 bases, with 8 bases spanning the gap. CDR3 in DNA: TGTGCCACCAGCAGAGATCAATCCCCTAACTATGGCTACACCTTC. It is translated as CATSRDQSPNYGYTF. Complete variable domain (other parts from reference TRBV15 and TRBJ1-2): DAMVIQNPRYQVTQFGKPVTLSCSQTLNHNVMYWYQQKSSQAPKLLFHYYDKDFNNEADTPDNFQSRRPNTSFCFLDIRSPGLGDTAMYLCATSRDQSPNYGYTFGSGTRLTVV.